This TCR beta chain originates from a study of blood T cell repertoires in COVID-19. For the study at large: PBMCs, B-cell-depleted T cells, or T cells were the source of the cDNA or gDNA that made up the material.

In the source study's methods: Using reference gene primer amplification, nucleated cell counts were estimated. Sequencing used immunoSEQ multiplex PCR; TCRdb keeps in-frame clones, though not all of them. The V and J calls and clone size are taken from that table; D and trimming were inferred from the DNA. The sample lists 150,000 or so clones; 90% were seen once. This clone has a handful of counts. Germline V gives CDR1 MNHEY, CDR2 SMNVEV (reference sequence). The V gene lost 4 bases and the J gene lost 7 bases, with 20 bases spanning the gap. This CDR3 spans 15 amino acids. Sequencing was performed on peripheral blood. The source of this sequence is a man aged 50 to 59 with acute or convalescent COVID-19. The chain couples TRBV27 to TRBJ2-7; the D gene is possibly TRBD1 (7 bases). The CDR3, as DNA: TGTGCCAGCAGTTCAGGCGGGGCCAGGGGGAGGGAGCAGTACTTC. Its protein product is CASSSGGARGREQYF.